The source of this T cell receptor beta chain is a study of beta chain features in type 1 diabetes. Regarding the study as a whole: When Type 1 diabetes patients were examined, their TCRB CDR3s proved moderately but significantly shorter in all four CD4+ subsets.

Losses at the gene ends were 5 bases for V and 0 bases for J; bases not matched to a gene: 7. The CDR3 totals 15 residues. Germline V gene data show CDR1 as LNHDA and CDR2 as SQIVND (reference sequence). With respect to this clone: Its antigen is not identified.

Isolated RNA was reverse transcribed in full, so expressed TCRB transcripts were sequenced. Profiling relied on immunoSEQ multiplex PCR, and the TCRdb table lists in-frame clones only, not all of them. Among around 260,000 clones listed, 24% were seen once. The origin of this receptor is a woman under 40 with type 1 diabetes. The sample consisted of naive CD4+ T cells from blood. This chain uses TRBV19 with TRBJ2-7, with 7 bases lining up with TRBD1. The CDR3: CASSRTGANSYEQYF. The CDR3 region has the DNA TGTGCCAGTAGTCGAACAGGGGCTAACTCCTACGAGCAGTACTTC. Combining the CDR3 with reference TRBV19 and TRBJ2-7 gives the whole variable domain DGGITQSPKYLFRKEGQNVTLSCEQNLNHDAMYWYRQDPGQGLRLIYYSQIVNDFQKGDIAEGYSVSREKKESFPLTVTSAQKNPTAFYLCASSRTGANSYEQYFGPGTRLTVT.